A selection of T cell receptor beta chains follows, all from one sample in a study of blood T cell repertoires in COVID-19. Produced via immunoSEQ multiplex PCR; TCRdb's table is partial and in-frame only. The profile shows some 250,000 clones, roughly 80% of them singletons. The sequencing sample was made of peripheral blood. These receptors all come from a woman in her fifties or sixties with active or convalescent COVID-19. Each CDR3 is given with its conserved first and last residue. A D gene is named only where the DNA matches it firmly. Only part of the rows carry a size: once, few, many, or a class if the clone is expanded.

clone_size j_call v_call d_call cdr3_aa cdr3_nt
. TRBJ1-4 TRBV5-1 TRBD1 CASSPSRDRGRHEKLFF TGCGCCAGCAGCCCTTCCCGGGACAGGGGGCGTCATGAAAAACTGTTTTTT
. TRBJ2-3 TRBV7-6 . CASSSEGTQYF TGTGCCAGCAGCTCGGAGGGTACGCAGTATTTT
once TRBJ1-5 TRBV9 TRBD1 CASSPSTGAGNQPQHF TGTGCCAGCAGCCCCTCGACAGGGGCGGGCAATCAGCCCCAGCATTTT
. TRBJ2-7 TRBV18 . CASSPGTPLYEQYF TGTGCCAGCTCACCAGGGACTCCCCTTTACGAGCAGTACTTC
. TRBJ1-6 TRBV10-3 . CAIKREGVVGSPLHF TGTGCCATCAAGAGGGAGGGTGTAGTAGGTTCACCCCTCCACTTT
. TRBJ1-2 TRBV12-3/TRBV12-4 TRBD1 CASRPGTGSPGF TGTGCCAGCAGGCCCGGGACAGGGTCCCCCGGCTTC
once TRBJ1-2 TRBV3-1/TRBV3-2 . CASSQDLQGLSGYTF TGTGCCAGCAGCCAAGATCTGCAGGGCCTCTCTGGCTACACCTTC
. TRBJ1-2 TRBV7-9 . CASSLAGANYGYTF TGTGCCAGCAGCTTGGCGGGAGCTAACTATGGCTACACCTTC
few TRBJ2-6 TRBV27 . CASMRGGSGANVLTF TGTGCCAGCATGAGGGGAGGCTCTGGGGCCAACGTCCTGACTTTC
. TRBJ1-2 TRBV27 . CASSPHLFLTTVF TGTGCCAGCAGTCCCCATCTGTTCCTCACGACAGTCTTC
. TRBJ2-1 TRBV5-6 . CASSLQGEQFF TGTGCCAGCAGCCTTCAGGGTGAGCAGTTCTTC
. TRBJ1-2 TRBV29-1 . CSVEQRQNYGYTF TGCAGCGTTGAACAGAGGCAGAACTATGGCTACACCTTC
. TRBJ1-5 TRBV30 TRBD1 CAWSGTGGQPQHF TGTGCCTGGAGTGGCACAGGGGGACAGCCCCAGCATTTT
. TRBJ2-2 TRBV5-6 . CASRPRGSNTGELFF TGTGCCAGCAGACCACGGGGTTCGAACACCGGGGAGCTGTTTTTT